This TCR beta chain came from a study of T cells in tumors after PD-1 blockade. Study details: A subset received ongoing vismodegib 150 mg daily alongside anti-PD-1 therapy.

Broader study findings: Some novel exhausted tumor clones appeared in pre-treatment blood, suggesting peripheral recruitment.

The protocol was immunoSEQ multiplex PCR, while the TCRdb copy is restricted to in-frame clones and leaves out a portion. The sample records roughly 8,200 clones, around two thirds being singletons. In germline, CDR1 is LNHNV, CDR2 YYDKDF (reference sequence). The ends lost 2 bases at V and 5 bases at J; junction bases unmatched: 12. The CDR3 runs 16 residues. As concerns this clone: Its antigen is as yet unknown.

This specimen was tumor tissue, taken after anti-PD-1 treatment. This receptor was obtained from a human donor with basal cell carcinoma. The chain uses TRBV15 and TRBJ2-7; 7 bases fit TRBD1. CDR3 sequence reads: CATSRFKAGTEHEQYF. The CDR3 DNA is TGTGCCACCAGCAGATTCAAGGCCGGGACAGAACACGAGCAGTACTTC.